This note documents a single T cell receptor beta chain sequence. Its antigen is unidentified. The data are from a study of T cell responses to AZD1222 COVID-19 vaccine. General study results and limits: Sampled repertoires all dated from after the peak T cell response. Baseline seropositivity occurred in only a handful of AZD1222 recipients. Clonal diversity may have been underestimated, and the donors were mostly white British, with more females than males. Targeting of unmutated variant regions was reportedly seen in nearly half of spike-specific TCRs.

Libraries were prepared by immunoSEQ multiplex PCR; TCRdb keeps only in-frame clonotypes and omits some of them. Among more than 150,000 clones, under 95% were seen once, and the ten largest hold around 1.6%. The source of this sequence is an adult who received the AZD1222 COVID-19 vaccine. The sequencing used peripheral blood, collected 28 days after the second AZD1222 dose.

CDR3 sequence (DNA): TGTGCCATCAGCGGGACTAGCGGGTCCTCCTACGAGCAGTACTTC. It is translated as CAISGTSGSSYEQYF. This chain uses TRBV10-3 with TRBJ2-7; 12 nucleotides line up with TRBD2. Germline V gene data show CDR1 as ENHRY and CDR2 as SYGVKD. The CDR3 is 15 amino acids. V lost 6 bases and J lost 0; bases outside the gene matches: 3.